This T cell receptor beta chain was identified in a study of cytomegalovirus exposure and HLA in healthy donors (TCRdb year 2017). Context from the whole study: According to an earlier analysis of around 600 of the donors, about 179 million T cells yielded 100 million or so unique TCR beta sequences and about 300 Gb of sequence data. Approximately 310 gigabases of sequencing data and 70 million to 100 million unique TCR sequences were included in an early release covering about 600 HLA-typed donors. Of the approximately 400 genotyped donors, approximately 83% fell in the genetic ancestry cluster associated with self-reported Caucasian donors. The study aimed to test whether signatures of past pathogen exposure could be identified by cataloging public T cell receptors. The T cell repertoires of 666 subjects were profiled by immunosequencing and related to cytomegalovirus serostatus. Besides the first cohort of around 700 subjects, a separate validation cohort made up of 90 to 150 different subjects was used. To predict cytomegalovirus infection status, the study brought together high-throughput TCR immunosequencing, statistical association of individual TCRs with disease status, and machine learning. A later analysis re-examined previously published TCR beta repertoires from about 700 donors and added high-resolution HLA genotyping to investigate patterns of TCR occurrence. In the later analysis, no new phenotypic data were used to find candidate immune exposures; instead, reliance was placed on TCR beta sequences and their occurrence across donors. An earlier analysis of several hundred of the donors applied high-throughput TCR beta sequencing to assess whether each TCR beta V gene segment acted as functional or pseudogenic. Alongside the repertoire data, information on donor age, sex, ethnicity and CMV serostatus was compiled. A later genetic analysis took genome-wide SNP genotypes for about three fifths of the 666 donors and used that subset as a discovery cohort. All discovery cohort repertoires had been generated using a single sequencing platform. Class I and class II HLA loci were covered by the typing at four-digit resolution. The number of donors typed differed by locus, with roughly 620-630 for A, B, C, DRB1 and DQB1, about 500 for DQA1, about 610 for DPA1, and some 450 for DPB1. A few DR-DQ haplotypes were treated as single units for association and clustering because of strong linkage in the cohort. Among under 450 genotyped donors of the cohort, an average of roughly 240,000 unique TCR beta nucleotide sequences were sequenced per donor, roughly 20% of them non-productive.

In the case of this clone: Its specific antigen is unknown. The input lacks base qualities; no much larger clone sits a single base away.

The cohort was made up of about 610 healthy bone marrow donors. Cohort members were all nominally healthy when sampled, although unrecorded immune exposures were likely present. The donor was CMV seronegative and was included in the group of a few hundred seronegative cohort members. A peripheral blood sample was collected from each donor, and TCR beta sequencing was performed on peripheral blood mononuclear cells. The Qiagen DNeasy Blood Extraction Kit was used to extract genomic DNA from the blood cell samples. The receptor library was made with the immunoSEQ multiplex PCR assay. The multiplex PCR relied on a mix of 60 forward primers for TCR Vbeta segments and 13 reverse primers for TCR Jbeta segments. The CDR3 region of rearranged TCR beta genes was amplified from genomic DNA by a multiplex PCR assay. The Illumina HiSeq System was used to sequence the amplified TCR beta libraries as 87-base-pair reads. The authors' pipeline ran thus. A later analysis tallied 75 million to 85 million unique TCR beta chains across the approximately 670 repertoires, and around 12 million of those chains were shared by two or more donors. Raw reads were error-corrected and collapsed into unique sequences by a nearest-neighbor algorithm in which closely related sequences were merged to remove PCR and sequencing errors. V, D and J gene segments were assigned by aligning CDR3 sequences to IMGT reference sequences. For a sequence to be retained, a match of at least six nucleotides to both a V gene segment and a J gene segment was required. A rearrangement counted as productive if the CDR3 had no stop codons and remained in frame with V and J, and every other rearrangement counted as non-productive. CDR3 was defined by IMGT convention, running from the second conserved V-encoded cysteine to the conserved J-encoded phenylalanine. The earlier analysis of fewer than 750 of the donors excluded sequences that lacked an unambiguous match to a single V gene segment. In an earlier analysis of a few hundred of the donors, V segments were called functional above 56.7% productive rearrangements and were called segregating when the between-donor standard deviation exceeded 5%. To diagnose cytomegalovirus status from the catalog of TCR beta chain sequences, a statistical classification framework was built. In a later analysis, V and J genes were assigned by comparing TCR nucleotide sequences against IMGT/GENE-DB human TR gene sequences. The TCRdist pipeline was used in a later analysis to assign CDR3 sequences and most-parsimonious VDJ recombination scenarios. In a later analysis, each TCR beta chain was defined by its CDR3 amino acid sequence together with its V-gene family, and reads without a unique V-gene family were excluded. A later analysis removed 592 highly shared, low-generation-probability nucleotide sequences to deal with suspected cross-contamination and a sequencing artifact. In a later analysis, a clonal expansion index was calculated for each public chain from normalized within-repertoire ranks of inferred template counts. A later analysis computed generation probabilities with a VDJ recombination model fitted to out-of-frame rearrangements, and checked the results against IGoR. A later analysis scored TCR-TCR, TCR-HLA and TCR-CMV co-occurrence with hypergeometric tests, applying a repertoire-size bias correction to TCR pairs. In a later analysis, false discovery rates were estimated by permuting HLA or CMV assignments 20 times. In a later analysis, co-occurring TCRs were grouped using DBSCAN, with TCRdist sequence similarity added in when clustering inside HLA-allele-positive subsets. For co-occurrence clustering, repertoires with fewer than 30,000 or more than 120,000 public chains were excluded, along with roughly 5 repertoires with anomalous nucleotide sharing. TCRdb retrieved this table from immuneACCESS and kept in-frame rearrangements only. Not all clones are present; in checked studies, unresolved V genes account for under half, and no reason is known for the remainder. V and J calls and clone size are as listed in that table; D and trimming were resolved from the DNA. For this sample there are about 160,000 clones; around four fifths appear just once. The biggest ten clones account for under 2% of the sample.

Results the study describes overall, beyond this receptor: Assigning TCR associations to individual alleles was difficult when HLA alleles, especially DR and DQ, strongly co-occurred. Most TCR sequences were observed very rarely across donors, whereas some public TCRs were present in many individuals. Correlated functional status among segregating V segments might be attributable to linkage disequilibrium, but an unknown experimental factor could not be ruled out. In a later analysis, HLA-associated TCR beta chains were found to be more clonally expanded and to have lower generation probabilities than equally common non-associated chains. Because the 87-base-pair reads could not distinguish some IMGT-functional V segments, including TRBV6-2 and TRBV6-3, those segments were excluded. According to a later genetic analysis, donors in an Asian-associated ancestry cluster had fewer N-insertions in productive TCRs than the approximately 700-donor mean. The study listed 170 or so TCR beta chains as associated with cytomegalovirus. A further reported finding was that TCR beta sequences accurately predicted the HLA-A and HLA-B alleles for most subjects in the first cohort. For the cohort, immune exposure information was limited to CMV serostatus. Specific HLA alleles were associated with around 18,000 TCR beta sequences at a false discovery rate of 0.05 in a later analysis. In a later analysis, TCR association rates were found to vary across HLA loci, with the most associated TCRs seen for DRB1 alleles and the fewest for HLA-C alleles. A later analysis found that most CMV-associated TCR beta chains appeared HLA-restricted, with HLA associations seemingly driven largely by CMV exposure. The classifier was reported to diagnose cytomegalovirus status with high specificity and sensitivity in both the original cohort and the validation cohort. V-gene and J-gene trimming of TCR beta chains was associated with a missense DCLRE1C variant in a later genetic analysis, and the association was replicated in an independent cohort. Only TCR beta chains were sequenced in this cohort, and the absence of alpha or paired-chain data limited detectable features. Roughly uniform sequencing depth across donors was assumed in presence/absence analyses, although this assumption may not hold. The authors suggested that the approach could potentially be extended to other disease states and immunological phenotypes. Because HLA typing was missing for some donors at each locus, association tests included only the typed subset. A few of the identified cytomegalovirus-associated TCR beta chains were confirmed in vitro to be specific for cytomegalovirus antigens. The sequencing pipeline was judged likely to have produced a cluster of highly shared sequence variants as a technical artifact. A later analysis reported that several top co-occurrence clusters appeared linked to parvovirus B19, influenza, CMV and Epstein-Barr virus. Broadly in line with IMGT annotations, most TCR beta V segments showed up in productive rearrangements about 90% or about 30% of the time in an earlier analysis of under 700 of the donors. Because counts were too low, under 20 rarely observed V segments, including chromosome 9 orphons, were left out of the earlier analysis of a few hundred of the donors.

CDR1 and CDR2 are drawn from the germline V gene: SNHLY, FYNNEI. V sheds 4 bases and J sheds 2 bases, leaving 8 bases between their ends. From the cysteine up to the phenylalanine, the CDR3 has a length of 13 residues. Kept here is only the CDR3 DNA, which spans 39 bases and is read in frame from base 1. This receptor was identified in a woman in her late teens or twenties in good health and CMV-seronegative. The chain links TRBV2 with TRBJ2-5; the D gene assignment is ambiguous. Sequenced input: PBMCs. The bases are TGTGCCAGCAGTGGTCCCGTTCAAGAGACCCAGTACTTC. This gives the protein CASSGPVQETQYF.